A single sample is the source of the 12 T cell receptor beta chains below, sequenced in a study of T cells in Graves' hyperthyroidism and ophthalmopathy. Amplified TCR beta CDR3 regions came from RNA transcripts. Primed by the HTBI set, a first-round RT-PCR was run on the TCR CDR3. MiXCR was run by TCRdb on the multiplex PCR reads, yielding one entry per CDR3 protein. The sample contains around 350,000 distinct CDR3 sequences, less than 15% of which appear only once. The source material was blood. The source is a woman aged 18 to 35 with Graves' hyperthyroidism.

This clonotype was found many times. V and J are TRBV27 and TRBJ1-1, with a possible D match to TRBD1 (6 bases). The V gene lost 6 bases and the J gene lost 5 bases, with 13 bases spanning the gap. The CDR3 loop spans 13 amino acids. Germline V CDR1 and CDR2: MNHEY, SMNVEV (reference sequence). The CDR3 protein is CASSLTGRTEAFF. The CDR3 DNA is TGTGCCAGCAGCTTAACAGGGAGGACTGAAGCTTTCTTT.

The table lists this clonotype with a few counts. The rearrangement joins TRBV18 to TRBJ1-3, with TRBD1 identical over 7 bases. Germline V gene data show CDR1 as KGHSH and CDR2 as LQKENI. V lost 5 bases, J lost 1 base, and 8 bases stayed unmatched. The CDR3 consists of 16 residues. CDR3 residues: CASSGEGGRSGNTIYF. CDR3 DNA sequence: TGTGCCAGCTCAGGCGAAGGGGGCAGATCTGGAAACACCATATATTTT.

This clonotype was seen at least ten times. V and J are TRBV2 and TRBJ2-1; the D gene is possibly TRBD1 (6 bases). This CDR3 is 13 amino acids long. V was clipped by 11 bases and J by 6 bases, with 17 bases between them. CDR1 SNHLY and CDR2 FYNNEI come from the germline V gene. The CDR3 region is CAGSGELGNEQFF. In DNA, the CDR3 is TGTGCCGGGTCAGGGGAACTGGGCAATGAGCAGTTCTTC. Looking up the rest from reference TRBV2 and TRBJ2-1 gives the full variable domain: EPEVTQTPSHQVTQMGQEVILRCVPISNHLYFYWYRQILGQKVEFLVSFYNNEISEKSEIFDDQFSVERPDGSNFTLKIRSTKLEDSAMYFCAGSGELGNEQFFGPGTRLTVL.

For the CDR3, the DNA is TGTGCCAGCAGTCCCCCCTTCTCCGGGAATCCCCACGAGCAGTACTTC. Its protein is CASSPPFSGNPHEQYF. The rearrangement uses TRBV6-1 and TRBJ2-7; TRBD2 might be the D (5 bases). Germline V gene data show CDR1 as MNHNS and CDR2 as SASEGT. V was cut by 5 bases and J by 5 bases, with 22 bases left in between. CDR3 length: 16 residues.

In its sample, this clonotype was seen many times. The chain has TRBV10-3 and TRBJ2-5; TRBD1 matches 10 bases. The CDR3 totals 15 residues. With 3 bases clipped from V and 4 bases from J, the junction kept 5 bases outside the gene matches. CDR1 is ENHRY, CDR2 SYGVKD, per germline. CDR3 sequence reads: CAISDEDRGGETQYF. Here the CDR3 DNA reads TGTGCCATCAGTGACGAGGACAGGGGGGGAGAGACCCAGTACTTC.

Many counts were recorded for this clonotype. This chain joins TRBV7-3 and TRBJ2-3, with D possibly TRBD1 on 5 matching bases. The CDR3 runs to 13 residues. The germline V and J ends were trimmed by 6 bases and 1 base, with 8 bases remaining between them. The germline CDR1 and CDR2 sequences are SGHTA and FQGTGA. CDR3 region: CASSLQGTDTQYF. The CDR3 bases are TGTGCCAGCAGTTTACAGGGCACAGATACGCAGTATTTT.

This clonotype has ten or more counts. J is TRBJ2-7 and V is TRBV20-1, with 7 bases that match TRBD2. The CDR3 is 13 residues long. CDR1 and CDR2 (germline): DFQATT, SNEGSKA (reference sequence). This chain's CDR3 is CRIRVAGSYEQYF. The CDR3 DNA is TGCAGAATAAGGGTAGCGGGCTCCTACGAGCAGTACTTC.

This chain joins TRBV19 and TRBJ2-1; maybe TRBD2 (6 bases). The V end lost 10 bases, the J end lost 4 bases, and 17 bases lay between the germline ends. This CDR3 region has 14 residues. In germline, CDR1 is LNHDA, CDR2 SQIVND (reference sequence). The CDR3 protein is CATSWGVGYNEQFF. CDR3 sequence (DNA): TGTGCCACCTCCTGGGGGGTAGGTTACAATGAGCAGTTCTTC.

The sample holds many counts of this clonotype. The chain couples TRBV2 to TRBJ1-6, with D unresolved. With 6 bases removed from V and 9 bases from J, the gap between germline ends came to 18 bases. The CDR3 is 15 residues long. Germline values: CDR1 SNHLY, CDR2 FYNNEI. Here the CDR3 reads CASRAAASHFSPLHF. As DNA, the CDR3 is TGTGCCAGCAGGGCCGCGGCATCACACTTTTCACCCCTCCACTTT. Supplemented by reference TRBV2 and TRBJ1-6, the full variable domain reads EPEVTQTPSHQVTQMGQEVILRCVPISNHLYFYWYRQILGQKVEFLVSFYNNEISEKSEIFDDQFSVERPDGSNFTLKIRSTKLEDSAMYFCASRAAASHFSPLHFGNGTRLTVT.

The chain uses TRBV10-3 and TRBJ2-7; D uncertain. This CDR3 has 17 residues. The germline V gene has CDR1 ENHRY and CDR2 SYGVKD. V lost 0 bases to trimming and J lost 0 bases, with 15 bases between them. Written as DNA, the CDR3 is TGTGCCATCAGTGAGTCCAATTTGCAGCGCATCTCCTACGAGCAGTACTTC. This gives the protein CAISESNLQRISYEQYF.

This clonotype was detected ten times or more. The chain links TRBV28 to TRBJ2-5; weak D call: TRBD2 (6 bases). With 7 bases removed from V and 2 bases from J, the gap between germline ends came to 11 bases. Germline V gene lookup returns CDR1 MDHEN and CDR2 SYDVKM. The CDR3 loop spans 13 amino acids. This chain's CDR3 is CASNPGVQETQYF. CDR3 DNA: TGTGCCAGCAACCCGGGGGTTCAAGAGACCCAGTACTTC.

The genes are TRBV5-1 and TRBJ1-4; 10 nucleotides agree with TRBD1. The V gene end was trimmed by 4 bases and the J gene end by 7 bases; junction bases not matched to a gene: 7. The CDR3 sequence is 15 residues long. The germline gives CDR1 SGHRS, CDR2 YFSETQ. Here the CDR3 DNA reads TGCGCCAGCAGCGGGGGGACAGGGGAAGGTGAAAAACTGTTTTTT. Its protein is CASSGGTGEGEKLFF.